The 25 T cell receptor beta chains presented below share a single source sample, sequenced in a study of cytomegalovirus exposure and HLA in healthy donors. Assay: immunoSEQ multiplex PCR; the TCRdb copy retains only in-frame clones and omits some. In the table there are a few hundred thousand clones, 88% of which are singletons. Sample: PBMCs. These receptors were obtained from a man aged 30 to 39 in good health and CMV-seronegative.

This chain connects TRBV5-4 to TRBJ1-2; TRBD1 might be the D (5 bases). CDR1 and CDR2 (germline): SGHNT, YYREEE (reference sequence). The CDR3 covers 13 residues. V shed 4 bases and J shed 5 bases, with 12 bases lying between them. The CDR3 DNA is TGTGCCAGCAGCAAAGACAGCGGGTATGGCTACACCTTC. This gives the protein CASSKDSGYGYTF.

J is TRBJ2-5 and V is TRBV27; tentatively, D is TRBD2 (6 bases). The CDR3 spans 15 residues. V lost 5 bases, J lost 5 bases, and 18 bases lay in between. From germline, CDR1 is MNHEY and CDR2 SMNVEV (reference sequence). This CDR3 reads CASSGKLAAPETQYF. The CDR3, as DNA: TGTGCCAGCAGTGGGAAACTAGCCGCCCCGGAGACCCAGTACTTC.

CDR3 nucleotides: TGTGCCAGCAGCTTAGATGAAACTTCAATTGCTGATTCACCCCTCCACTTT. As protein: CASSLDETSIADSPLHF. This chain joins TRBV11-2 and TRBJ1-6; D not certain. The CDR3 extends over 17 amino acids. Trimming stripped 0 bases from V and 8 bases from J, with 17 bases between. Per germline, CDR1 SGHAT and CDR2 FQNNGV.

The J gene is TRBJ1-1, the V gene TRBV15; 7 nucleotides line up with TRBD1. CDR1 and CDR2 (germline): LNHNV, YYDKDF (reference sequence). CDR3 length: 16 amino acids. V trimming: 2 bases; J trimming: 3 bases; junction bases outside the gene matches: 9. In DNA form, the CDR3 reads TGTGCCACCAGCAGAAGATTAACAGGGGTTGACACTGAAGCTTTCTTT. Amino acid sequence: CATSRRLTGVDTEAFF.

The chain has TRBV13 and TRBJ2-7; 9 nucleotides match TRBD1. Germline V gives CDR1 PRHDT, CDR2 FYEKMQ (reference sequence). With 5 bases clipped from V and 9 bases from J, the junction kept 14 bases outside the gene matches. CDR3 length: 15 residues. In DNA, the CDR3 is TGTGCCAGCAGCCCATCCACGCAAGGGACAGGGACGCAGTACTTC. Its translation is CASSPSTQGTGTQYF.

This chain connects TRBV7-2 to TRBJ1-5, with D perhaps matching TRBD1 (5 bases). The CDR3 spans 15 residues. Germline CDR1 SGHTA, CDR2 FQGNSA. V shed 1 base and J shed 3 bases, with 10 bases lying between them. This CDR3 is CASSLGGTFNQPQHF. The CDR3 DNA is TGTGCCAGCAGCTTAGGGGGGACTTTCAATCAGCCCCAGCATTTT.

The J gene is TRBJ2-5, the V gene TRBV18; possible D gene TRBD2, 5 bases. The V end lost 6 bases, the J end lost 5 bases, and 19 bases lay between the germline ends. Looked up from germline, CDR1 is KGHSH and CDR2 is LQKENI. The CDR3 totals 15 residues. The CDR3 nucleotides are TGTGCCAGCTCCCTCACGGACCGGGGTAGGGAGACCCAGTACTTC. Translation: CASSLTDRGRETQYF.

This chain joins TRBV6-5 and TRBJ2-7; D ambiguous. Germline CDR1 reads MNHEY; CDR2 reads SVGAGI. The CDR3 loop spans 15 amino acids. V lost 2 bases to trimming and J lost 1 base, with 12 bases between them. The CDR3 DNA follows: TGTGCCAGCAGTTACAGGCCAGGCGCTTCCTACGAGCAGTACTTC. Translating it yields CASSYRPGASYEQYF.

The V gene is TRBV6-7, the J gene TRBJ2-5; no clear D. TRBV6-7 is an open reading frame whose function is uncertain. This CDR3 comprises 14 residues. V lost 0 bases to trimming and J lost 5 bases, with 10 bases between them. CDR3 nucleotide sequence: TGTGCCAGCAGTTACTCAAACAGAATCGAGACCCAGTACTTC. The encoded protein is CASSYSNRIETQYF.

The V call is TRBV5-1, the J call TRBJ2-1; 7 positions match TRBD1. The CDR3 extends over 15 amino acids. V was clipped by 0 bases and J by 7 bases; unmatched bases: 7. Per germline, CDR1 SGHRS and CDR2 YFSETQ. CDR3 DNA sequence: TGCGCCAGCAGCTTGGCCCAACAGGGGATGAATGAGCAGTTCTTC. Protein: CASSLAQQGMNEQFF.

The chain uses TRBV7-2 and TRBJ1-5; 9 bases map to TRBD1. The CDR3 runs 14 residues. After removal of 1 base from V and 7 bases from J, the junction contained 2 bases not matched to a gene. The germline V gene has CDR1 SGHTA and CDR2 FQGNSA. This chain's CDR3 is CASSLEDRGQPQHF. The CDR3 region has the DNA TGTGCCAGCAGCTTAGAGGACAGGGGCCAGCCCCAGCATTTT.

This clone was seen only once. The DNA of the CDR3 is TGTGCCAGTAGGGACAGGGGCCCCAATCAGCCCCAGCATTTT. Translation: CASRDRGPNQPQHF. The rearrangement joins TRBV19 to TRBJ1-5; 9 bases fit TRBD1. The CDR3 consists of 14 residues. Trimming cost V 6 bases and J 3 bases; bases outside gene matches: 3. Germline lookup yields CDR1 LNHDA and CDR2 SQIVND (reference sequence).

The chain couples TRBV19 to TRBJ2-7; the D is unclear. V lost 3 bases, J lost 2 bases, and 8 bases lay in between. In germline, CDR1 is LNHDA, CDR2 SQIVND (reference sequence). This CDR3 has 13 residues. CDR3 amino acids: CASSIAAAYEQYF. The CDR3 nucleotides read TGTGCCAGTAGTATCGCGGCAGCCTACGAGCAGTACTTC.

The V gene is TRBV6-5, the J gene TRBJ1-3; TRBD1 aligns across 7 bases. Trimming removed 6 bases from V and 0 bases from J; junction bases left unmatched: 5. The germline V gene encodes CDR1 MNHEY and CDR2 SVGAGI. This CDR3 has 15 residues. In nucleotides, the CDR3 is TGTGCCAGCAGCCTAGACAGGGCCTCTGGAAACACCATATATTTT. It encodes CASSLDRASGNTIYF.

The rearrangement joins TRBV19 to TRBJ1-1; TRBD1 might be the D (6 bases). The CDR3 has 17 amino acids. CDR1 is LNHDA, CDR2 SQIVND, per germline (reference sequence). Deletions cut 7 bases from V and 0 bases from J, with 21 bases between. CDR3 region: CASTIAPTGQMNTEAFF. DNA for the CDR3: TGTGCCAGTACCATAGCCCCCACGGGACAAATGAACACTGAAGCTTTCTTT.

The V call is TRBV7-6, the J call TRBJ2-1; D is possibly TRBD2 (6 bases). CDR3 length: 18 residues. The ends were cut back, 0 bases at V and 5 bases at J, with 20 bases in the middle. The germline V gene has CDR1 SGHVS and CDR2 FNYEAQ. This CDR3 reads CASSLALGYGGPHNEQFF. Written as DNA, the CDR3 is TGTGCCAGCAGCTTAGCGTTGGGCTATGGAGGGCCGCACAATGAGCAGTTCTTC.

V gene TRBV2 combines with J gene TRBJ2-6, with D possibly matching TRBD2 (6 bases). Germline V gene sequence: CDR1 SNHLY, CDR2 FYNNEI. There are 17 residues in the CDR3. V lost 2 bases, J lost 2 bases, and 13 bases lay in between. CDR3 sequence: CASSEQGGIAGANVLTF. For the CDR3, the DNA is TGTGCCAGCAGTGAACAAGGAGGGATAGCTGGGGCCAACGTCCTGACTTTC. The entire variable domain, with the rest obtained from reference TRBV2 and TRBJ2-6, is as follows: EPEVTQTPSHQVTQMGQEVILRCVPISNHLYFYWYRQILGQKVEFLVSFYNNEISEKSEIFDDQFSVERPDGSNFTLKIRSTKLEDSAMYFCASSEQGGIAGANVLTFGAGSRLTVL.

This sequence joins TRBV6-5 and TRBJ1-5; the D is unclear. CDR3 length: 13 amino acids. Trimming took 5 bases from V and 0 from J, leaving 5 bases between them. Germline-derived CDR1 and CDR2 are MNHEY and SVGAGI. The CDR3 reads CASSRVSNQPQHF. The CDR3 DNA reads TGTGCCAGCAGTCGTGTTAGCAATCAGCCCCAGCATTTT.

The chain employs TRBV5-4 and TRBJ2-3; the D gene is possibly TRBD2 (6 bases). The CDR3 runs to 15 residues. The V and J ends lost 9 bases and 1 base respectively, with 18 bases between them. Germline loops: CDR1 SGHNT, CDR2 YYREEE (reference sequence). The CDR3 sequence is CAIHLRGSRTDTQYF. CDR3 coding DNA: TGTGCCATTCATCTCCGGGGGTCGCGCACAGATACGCAGTATTTT.

This chain connects TRBV5-1 to TRBJ1-1; D is uncertain. V lost 3 bases and J 2 bases, leaving 8 bases between the germline ends. From germline, CDR1 is SGHRS and CDR2 YFSETQ. The CDR3 runs to 13 residues. CDR3 sequence (DNA): TGCGCCAGCAGCTCTGGCAGAAACACTGAAGCTTTCTTT. It codes for CASSSGRNTEAFF.

This sequence joins TRBV19 and TRBJ1-5, with D possibly TRBD1 on 5 matching bases. This CDR3 is built from 17 residues. Per germline, CDR1 LNHDA and CDR2 SQIVND (reference sequence). The V end lost 3 bases, the J end lost 0 bases, and 15 bases lay between the germline ends. This CDR3 is CASSMSAAGYSNQPQHF. The CDR3 DNA follows: TGTGCCAGTAGTATGTCCGCCGCAGGGTATAGCAATCAGCCCCAGCATTTT.

With regard to this clone: Other DNA sequences in the sample encode the same CDR3. The chain joins TRBV13 to TRBJ2-3, with 12 bases fitting TRBD2. This CDR3 has 16 amino acids. J was trimmed by 1 base and V by 5 bases; bases with no gene match: 4. Germline-derived CDR1 and CDR2 are PRHDT and FYEKMQ (reference sequence). CDR3 coding DNA: TGTGCCAGCAGCCTGAGACTAGCGGGGGGCACAGATACGCAGTATTTT. As protein: CASSLRLAGGTDTQYF.

The J gene is TRBJ1-1, the V gene TRBV18; perhaps TRBD1 as D (6 bases). Trimming took 4 bases from V and 3 from J, leaving 18 bases between them. The V gene's germline CDR1 is KGHSH and CDR2 LQKENI. CDR3 length equals 16 residues. The CDR3 nucleotides are TGTGCCAGCTCACTCCTACGGGACACGAAGGACACTGAAGCTTTCTTT. Its translation is CASSLLRDTKDTEAFF.

This chain connects TRBV11-2 to TRBJ1-2, with D possibly being TRBD1 (6 bases). The V and J ends lost 5 bases and 5 bases respectively, with 18 bases between them. There are 15 residues in the CDR3. Germline V gene lookup returns CDR1 SGHAT and CDR2 FQNNGV. CDR3 region: CASSPPDSRPYGYTF. DNA for the CDR3: TGTGCCAGCAGCCCCCCGGACAGCCGACCTTATGGCTACACCTTC. The full variable domain, rest sourced from reference TRBV11-2 and TRBJ1-2, is EAGVAQSPRYKIIEKRQSVAFWCNPISGHATLYWYQQILGQGPKLLIQFQNNGVVDDSQLPKDRFSAERLKGVDSTLKIQPAKLEDSAVYLCASSPPDSRPYGYTFGSGTRLTVV.

The rearrangement joins TRBV2 to TRBJ2-3, with D perhaps matching TRBD2 (5 bases). The V gene's germline CDR1 is SNHLY and CDR2 FYNNEI. CDR3 length: 13 residues. V lost 10 bases to trimming and J lost 1 base, with 12 bases between them. The CDR3 DNA reads TGTGCCACCCAAGGGAGCGGCACAGATACGCAGTATTTT. This codes for CATQGSGTDTQYF.